This T cell receptor beta chain was obtained from a study of siplizumab effects on memory and regulatory T cells (dated by TCRdb to the late 2010s). In the study overall: The study looked at the effect of siplizumab, an anti-CD2 antibody, on alloreactive T-cell subsets in allogeneic mixed lymphocyte reactions made from human PBMCs. Findings and caveats that apply to the study as a whole: Among mappable alloreactive CD4+ clones, an average Treg-derived fraction of about 69% was observed with siplizumab, compared with 26.9% in control reactions. About 75-95% of proliferating CD4+ or CD8+ clones could not be given a naive or memory phenotype. The cumulative frequency of alloreactive sequences that could be traced back to unstimulated CD4+ memory T cells was significantly reduced by siplizumab. Because sequences at frequencies below about 10^-5 were poorly captured, only a minor fraction of alloreactive clones could be mapped back to unstimulated subsets. Whether proliferating Tregs from siplizumab cultures actually had suppressive function was not functionally confirmed. Greater diversity appeared to be present in unstimulated naive T cells than in memory T cells, and a substantial contribution to the alloresponse seemed to be made by naive cells.

The germline V gene sets CDR1 to SGHVS and CDR2 to FQNEAQ. Relative to germline, V is missing 7 bases and J is missing 7 bases, with 6 bases of the junction outside any gene match. Counted from cysteine to phenylalanine, this CDR3 has 13 amino acids. Solely the CDR3 DNA is kept, with 39 bases framed from the first base. With respect to this clone: Its specific antigen is unknown. Base-call qualities are not available, and no considerably larger clone is one nucleotide away.

TCRbeta CDR3 sequencing was performed on sorted unstimulated T cells and on proliferating T cells recovered from mixed lymphocyte reactions. Fresh whole blood from about ten HLA-typed healthy donors served as the source for isolating PBMCs. Unstimulated CD4+ regulatory T cells were FACS-sorted to map the origin of alloreactive clones. The library relied on the immunoSEQ multiplex PCR assay. The deep sequencing platform assayed around 95,000 TCR templates per sample. Genomic DNA extracted from sorted T cells was used for TCRbeta CDR3 sequencing. As for how the authors treated the data: The R programming language was used for the clonal analysis of the TCRbeta CDR3 data. Alloreactive CD4+ and CD8+ clones were defined by comparing unstimulated samples with post-reaction CFSE-low samples. Alloreactive CD4+ clones were assigned to regulatory or non-regulatory origin by matching sequences to sorted unstimulated Treg and non-Treg repertoires. Entries here come from immuneACCESS through TCRdb and include only in-frame sequences with V and J called. Some clones fail to appear in such tables; in the studies checked, an unresolved V gene covers under half of the shortfall, and the cause of the remainder is unknown. The V and J calls and clone size come from that table; D and trimming were worked out from the DNA. The sample data list 90,000 to 120,000 clones, and roughly 92% of these were observed just once. The ten largest clones take up roughly 0.61% of the sample.

The sequenced sample consisted of Tregs sorted from blood. Recombination linked TRBV7-8 to TRBJ1-4; TRBD1 aligns with 7 central bases. The clonotype was recovered from a human donor in good health. The CDR3 region reads CASIGTAGEKLFF. In nucleotide form, the sequence is TGTGCCAGCATAGGGACAGCAGGTGAAAAACTGTTTTTT.